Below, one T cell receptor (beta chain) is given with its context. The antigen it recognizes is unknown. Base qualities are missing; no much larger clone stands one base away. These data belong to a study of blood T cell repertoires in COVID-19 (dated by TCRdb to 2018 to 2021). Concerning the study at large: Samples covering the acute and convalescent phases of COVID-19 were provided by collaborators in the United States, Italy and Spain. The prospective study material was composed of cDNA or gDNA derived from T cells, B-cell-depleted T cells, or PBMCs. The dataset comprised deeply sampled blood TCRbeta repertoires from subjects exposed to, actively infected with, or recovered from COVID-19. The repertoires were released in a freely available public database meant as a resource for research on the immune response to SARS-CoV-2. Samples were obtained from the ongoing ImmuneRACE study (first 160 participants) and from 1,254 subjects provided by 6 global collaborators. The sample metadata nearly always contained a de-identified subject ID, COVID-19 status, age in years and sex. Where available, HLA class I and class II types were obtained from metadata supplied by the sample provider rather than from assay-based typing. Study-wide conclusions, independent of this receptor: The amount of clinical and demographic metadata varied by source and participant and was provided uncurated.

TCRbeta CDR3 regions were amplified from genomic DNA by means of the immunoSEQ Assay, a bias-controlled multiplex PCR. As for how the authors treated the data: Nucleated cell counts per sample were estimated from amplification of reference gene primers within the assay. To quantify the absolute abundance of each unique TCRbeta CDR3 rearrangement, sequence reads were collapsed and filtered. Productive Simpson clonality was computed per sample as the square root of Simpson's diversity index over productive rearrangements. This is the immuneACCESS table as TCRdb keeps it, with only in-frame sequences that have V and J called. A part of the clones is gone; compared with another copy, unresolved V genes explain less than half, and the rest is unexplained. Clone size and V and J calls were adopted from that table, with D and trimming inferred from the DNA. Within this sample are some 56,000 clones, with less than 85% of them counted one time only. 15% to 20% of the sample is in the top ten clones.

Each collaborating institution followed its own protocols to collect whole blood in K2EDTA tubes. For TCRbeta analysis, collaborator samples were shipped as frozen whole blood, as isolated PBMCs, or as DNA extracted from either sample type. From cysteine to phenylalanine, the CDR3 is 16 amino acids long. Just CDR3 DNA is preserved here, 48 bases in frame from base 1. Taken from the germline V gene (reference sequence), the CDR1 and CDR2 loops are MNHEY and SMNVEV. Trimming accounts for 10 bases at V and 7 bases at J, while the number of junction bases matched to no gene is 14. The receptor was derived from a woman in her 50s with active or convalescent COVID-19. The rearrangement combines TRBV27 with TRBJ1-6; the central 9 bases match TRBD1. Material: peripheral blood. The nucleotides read TGTGCCACTCGGACAGGGGCTGGTGATGGGAATTCACCCCTCCACTTT. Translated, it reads CATRTGAGDGNSPLHF.